One and the same sample provided the 8 T cell receptor beta chains below, sequenced in a study of early T cells in non-severe SARS-CoV-2 infection. MiXCR, run by TCRdb on the 5' RACE reads, gives a single entry per CDR3 protein. The sample has tens of thousands of distinct CDR3 sequences, 6% to 8.5% seen once. Sequenced sample: whole blood. These receptor sequences come from an adult who was a healthcare worker with PCR-confirmed SARS-CoV-2 infection or an uninfected control (not recorded which).

This clonotype was seen more than once but under ten times. The chain carries TRBV19 and TRBJ2-6; perhaps TRBD1 as D (5 bases). The CDR3 sequence is 17 residues long. In germline, CDR1 is LNHDA, CDR2 SQIVND (reference sequence). Trimming took 3 bases from V and 4 from J, leaving 16 bases between them. The CDR3 coding sequence is TGTGCCAGTAGTATGACAGTGGGCGAGCGAGGGGCCAACGTCCTGACTTTC. Translating gives CASSMTVGERGANVLTF.

This clonotype occurred many times. The rearrangement joins TRBV29-1 to TRBJ1-2; the D is unclear. Between the trimmed V and J ends, which lost 4 bases and 6 bases, there was a span of 18 bases. CDR3 size: 14 residues. Germline CDR1 is SQVTM and CDR2 is ANQGSEA. The DNA for the CDR3 is TGCAGCGTTGGTTCGCCATGGCTGACTAATGGCTACACCTTC. Amino acids: CSVGSPWLTNGYTF.

This clonotype was recorded at least ten times. This chain uses TRBV12-3 or TRBV12-4 with TRBJ2-7; weak D call: TRBD2 (5 bases). The CDR3 length is 11 residues. Trimming removed 4 bases at V and 7 bases at J, with 8 bases between. The CDR3 loop reads CASSSRGEQYF. The CDR3 bases are TGTGCCAGCAGTTCCCGGGGTGAGCAGTACTTC.

The chain combines TRBV9 with TRBJ2-2; 10 nucleotides agree with TRBD2. Unmatched junction bases numbered 2, after V lost 2 bases and J lost 4 bases. Per the germline V gene, CDR1 is SGDLS and CDR2 is YYNGEE. The CDR3 runs 15 residues. The CDR3 region is CASSVSGGATGELFF. In nucleotides, the CDR3 is TGTGCCAGCAGCGTCAGCGGGGGGGCCACCGGGGAGCTGTTTTTT.

This clonotype was recorded a few times. The chain links TRBV4-2 to TRBJ1-5; the D is unclear. This CDR3 contains 14 residues. CDR1 and CDR2 (germline): LGHNA, YNFKEQ. V was clipped by 4 bases and J by 3 bases, with 10 bases between them. CDR3 amino acids: CASSLERFNQPQHF. In DNA, the CDR3 is TGTGCCAGCAGCCTGGAACGGTTCAATCAGCCCCAGCATTTT.

This clonotype was counted at least ten times. V and J are TRBV7-9 and TRBJ2-5; D gene ambiguous. The CDR3 extends over 16 amino acids. Germline V lookup: CDR1 SEHNR, CDR2 FQNEAQ (reference sequence). Trimming removed 2 bases from V and 0 bases from J, with 13 bases in between. CDR3 nucleotide sequence: TGTGCCAGCAGCTTAAGCGTCGCACCCTACCAAGAGACCCAGTACTTC. The encoded protein is CASSLSVAPYQETQYF.

This clonotype has just a few counts. DNA for the CDR3: TGTGCCAGCGGTACCAGGGGAGAGACCCAGTACTTC. Translation: CASGTRGETQYF. The chain combines TRBV11-2 with TRBJ2-5; the D gene is possibly TRBD1 (6 bases). Between the trimmed V and J ends, which lost 8 bases and 4 bases, there was a span of 11 bases. This CDR3 spans 12 amino acids. Germline assignment: CDR1 SGHAT and CDR2 FQNNGV.

There are many counts of this clonotype. This chain connects TRBV4-2 to TRBJ2-7, with D unclear. The V gene's germline CDR1 is LGHNA and CDR2 YNFKEQ. Trimming stripped 1 base from V and 4 bases from J, with 11 bases between. This CDR3 is 14 amino acids long. CDR3: CASSQGSLIYEQYF. CDR3 nucleotides: TGTGCCAGCAGCCAAGGGAGTCTAATTTACGAGCAGTACTTC.